The clone carrying this T cell receptor beta chain was counted many times. The library targeted TCRbeta and was prepared with unique molecular identifiers. TCRdb called the PCR reads again in MiXCR, with one record for every CDR3 protein. Of about 200,000 distinct CDR3 sequences listed, more than 12% are singletons. The data belong to a study of T-cell reconstitution after alpha-beta-depleted transplantation in children. The CDR3 is 20 amino acids. The germline V gene has CDR1 MNHEY and CDR2 SVGAGI. Trimming stripped 11 bases from V and 13 bases from J, with 44 bases between. This sample comprised PBMCs from the stem cell graft donor, obtained from the stem cell graft. The TCR was taken from a human donor who donated a stem cell graft to a child with acute lymphoblastic leukemia. The V and J genes are TRBV6-5 and TRBJ2-2; no clear D gene. CDR3 protein: CAPNLNEICIGRRLASLLFF. CDR3 DNA: TGTGCCCCCAATCTAAATGAGATTTGTATCGGGCGTCGGCTGGCTTCTTTGCTGTTTTTT.